Following are 19 T cell receptor beta chains from one sample sequenced in a study of OX40 agonist ivuxolimab in advanced cancers. Repertoires were generated with immunoSEQ multiplex PCR, while TCRdb's copy carries only in-frame clones and drops some. The sample shows about 68,000 clones, 70% to 85% of them seen only once. Here the sequenced sample was CD4+ or CD8+ T cells sorted from blood, taken in a trial of the OX40 agonist ivuxolimab. The receptors come from an adult with an advanced solid tumor such as melanoma, head and neck, liver or kidney cancer.

The chain recombines TRBV27 with TRBJ1-1; D is unclear. CDR1 and CDR2 from the germline V gene are MNHEY and SMNVEV (reference sequence). Trimming stripped 3 bases from V and 0 bases from J, with 5 bases between. The CDR3 consists of 13 residues. The CDR3 nucleotides are TGTGCCAGCAGTTTCTCCATGAACACTGAAGCTTTCTTT. Its protein product is CASSFSMNTEAFF.

This clone occurred once. The chain is built from TRBV19 and TRBJ1-2; D remains unclear. V was clipped by 2 bases and J by 3 bases, with 16 bases between them. The germline gives CDR1 LNHDA, CDR2 SQIVND (reference sequence). The CDR3 is made up of 16 amino acids. CDR3 nucleotides: TGTGCCAGTAGTATACGGGCACCGCCGGCAGACTATGGCTACACCTTC. This translates into CASSIRAPPADYGYTF.

The rearrangement links TRBV28 to TRBJ2-6; 8 nucleotides agree with TRBD1. Germline V gene data show CDR1 as MDHEN and CDR2 as SYDVKM. Trimming cost V 6 bases and J 4 bases; bases outside gene matches: 5. The CDR3 covers 15 residues. The CDR3 DNA reads TGTGCCAGCAGCCGGACAGGGACGGGGGCCAACGTCCTGACTTTC. Protein sequence: CASSRTGTGANVLTF.

A few counts support this clone. J is TRBJ2-7 and V is TRBV7-9; maybe TRBD2 (6 bases). The V gene's germline CDR1 is SEHNR and CDR2 FQNEAQ (reference sequence). Trimming removed 3 bases at V and 3 bases at J, with 9 bases between. The CDR3 runs 13 residues. The chain's CDR3 is CASSFGTFYEQYF. DNA of the CDR3: TGTGCCAGCAGCTTCGGGACTTTCTACGAGCAGTACTTC.

In nucleotides, the CDR3 is TGTGCCAGCTCACCATTGTCGACACCGAACACTGAAGCTTTCTTT. Protein: CASSPLSTPNTEAFF. The chain combines TRBV18 with TRBJ1-1; D ambiguous. This CDR3 contains 15 residues. Trimming left V 2 bases short and J 1 base short, with 11 bases between. The germline V gene encodes CDR1 KGHSH and CDR2 LQKENI. Full variable domain (outside the CDR3, taken from reference TRBV18 and TRBJ1-1): NAGVMQNPRHLVRRRGQEARLRCSPMKGHSHVYWYRQLPEEGLKFMVYLQKENIIDESGMPKERFSAEFPKEGPSILRIQQVVRGDSAAYFCASSPLSTPNTEAFFGQGTRLTVV.

The chain couples TRBV2 to TRBJ1-6; the match to TRBD1 covers 10 bases. The ends lost 10 bases at V and 10 bases at J; junction bases unmatched: 4. Germline CDR1 and CDR2: SNHLY and FYNNEI. This CDR3 has 12 amino acids. For the CDR3, the DNA is TGTGCCACCGGACAGGGGGACTCACCCCTCCACTTT. It translates to CATGQGDSPLHF.

This clone was observed a few times. The CDR3 region has the DNA TGTGCCAGCAGAGAAACTACTAGCGGCCAAGAGACCCAGTACTTC. As protein: CASRETTSGQETQYF. The chain employs TRBV7-2 and TRBJ2-5; 8 bases match TRBD2. The CDR3 totals 15 residues. Trimming removed 6 bases from V and 1 base from J; junction bases left unmatched: 7. Germline V gives CDR1 SGHTA, CDR2 FQGNSA.

The rearrangement uses TRBV7-9 and TRBJ1-2, with a tentative D call TRBD1 (5 bases). Germline assignment: CDR1 SEHNR and CDR2 FQNEAQ (reference sequence). Trimming left V 0 bases short and J 8 bases short, with 13 bases between. The CDR3 consists of 14 residues. The CDR3 is CASSLAPGTGGYTF. Here the CDR3 DNA reads TGTGCCAGCAGCTTAGCGCCAGGGACCGGCGGCTACACCTTC. The entire variable domain, with the rest obtained from reference TRBV7-9 and TRBJ1-2, is as follows: DTGVSQNPRHKITKRGQNVTFRCDPISEHNRLYWYRQTLGQGPEFLTYFQNEAQLEKSRLLSDRFSAERPKGSFSTLEIQRTEQGDSAMYLCASSLAPGTGGYTFGSGTRLTVV.

This clone was picked up a small number of times. This sequence joins TRBV10-3 and TRBJ1-2; 8 nucleotides line up with TRBD1. The ends lost 6 bases at V and 6 bases at J; junction bases unmatched: 12. This CDR3 region has 15 residues. CDR1 is ENHRY and CDR2 is SYGVKD in the germline V gene. The CDR3 region has the DNA TGTGCCATCAGGGGGGACAGGTTCAGCGAGGATGGCTACACCTTC. Its translation is CAIRGDRFSEDGYTF.

This chain joins TRBV21-1 and TRBJ2-5; TRBD1 is the table's D call and was not checked against the DNA. Near its end, the DNA agrees better with TRBJ2-7, so the J call may be wrong. TRBV21-1 is a pseudogene locus. This CDR3 has 15 residues. The chain's CDR3 is CASGPGANSTYEQYF. CDR3 nucleotide sequence: TGTGCCAGCGGCCCAGGGGCGAACAGTACCTACGAGCAGTACTTC.

The chain employs TRBV4-1 and TRBJ1-5, with a weak D call TRBD1 (6 bases). The CDR3 contains 13 residues. Germline-derived CDR1 and CDR2 are MGHRA and YSYEKL. Trimming removed 4 bases from V and 3 bases from J, with 7 bases in between. The CDR3 nucleotides are TGCGCCAGCAGCCGGGACAACAATCAGCCCCAGCATTTT. This gives the protein CASSRDNNQPQHF.

The chain is built from TRBV7-2 and TRBJ2-4; D uncertain. This CDR3 contains 14 residues. Germline-derived CDR1 and CDR2 are SGHTA and FQGNSA. V was shortened by 5 bases and J by 7 bases, with 15 bases between the two germline ends. CDR3 loop: CASSLDPEGNIQYF. In DNA form, the CDR3 reads TGTGCCAGCAGCCTGGACCCAGAAGGGAACATTCAGTACTTC.

V gene TRBV18 combines with J gene TRBJ1-2; D is possibly TRBD1 (5 bases). This CDR3 is 13 amino acids long. Trimming took 5 bases from V and 8 from J, leaving 15 bases between them. Per the germline V gene, CDR1 is KGHSH and CDR2 is LQKENI. The CDR3 here is CASSSVQGGGYTF. The CDR3 DNA reads TGTGCCAGCTCATCCGTCCAGGGTGGGGGCTACACCTTC.

V and J are TRBV4-2 and TRBJ2-1; 9 bases fit TRBD2. V gave up 0 bases and J gave up 2 bases; unmatched junction bases: 2. This CDR3 is built from 16 residues. Germline CDR1 and CDR2: LGHNA and YNFKEQ. CDR3 protein: CASSQDSGGTYNEQFF. CDR3 sequence (DNA): TGTGCCAGCAGCCAAGATAGCGGGGGTACCTACAATGAGCAGTTCTTC.

This sequence joins TRBV4-1 and TRBJ2-2, with 10 nucleotides matching TRBD2. V was pared by 8 bases and J by 8 bases, with 14 bases of the junction left unmatched. The germline gives CDR1 MGHRA, CDR2 YSYEKL. The CDR3 is 16 amino acids. In DNA, the CDR3 is TGCGCCAGCGCCCAGGGTAGCGGGGGGTCTACGGGGGAGCTGTTTTTT. Translated: CASAQGSGGSTGELFF.

The chain recombines TRBV7-3 with TRBJ2-7; 9 bases are shared with TRBD1. CDR1 SGHTA and CDR2 FQGTGA come from the germline V gene. This CDR3 is 15 amino acids long. Unmatched junction bases numbered 9, after V lost 5 bases and J lost 4 bases. The CDR3 spells CASSPQGALGYEQYF. CDR3 in DNA: TGTGCCAGCAGCCCACAGGGGGCGTTGGGGTACGAGCAGTACTTC.

The J gene is TRBJ2-3, the V gene TRBV14, with 9 bases matching TRBD2. Germline V CDR1 and CDR2: SGHDN, FVKESK. The J segment lost 1 base and the V segment lost 1 base, leaving 6 bases of the junction unmatched. This CDR3 comprises 17 residues. The CDR3 is CASSQGFAGGGTDTQYF. As DNA, the CDR3 is TGTGCCAGCAGCCAAGGCTTCGCGGGAGGGGGCACAGATACGCAGTATTTT.

This rearrangement joins TRBV27 to TRBJ2-7, with D possibly being TRBD1 (7 bases). The length of the CDR3 is 14 residues. The germline V gene encodes CDR1 MNHEY and CDR2 SMNVEV (reference sequence). V was trimmed by 2 bases and J by 3 bases, leaving 11 bases between them. In nucleotides, the CDR3 is TGTGCCAGCAGTTTACAGGGGGGTGGCTACGAGCAGTACTTC. Residues: CASSLQGGGYEQYF.

The chain uses TRBV7-2 and TRBJ2-3; a weak D match, TRBD1 (5 bases). The V and J ends lost 1 base and 4 bases respectively, with 6 bases between them. Germline V CDR1 and CDR2: SGHTA, FQGNSA. The CDR3 runs 13 residues. The CDR3: CASSLGGADTQYF. Written as DNA, the CDR3 is TGTGCCAGCAGCTTAGGGGGCGCAGATACGCAGTATTTT.